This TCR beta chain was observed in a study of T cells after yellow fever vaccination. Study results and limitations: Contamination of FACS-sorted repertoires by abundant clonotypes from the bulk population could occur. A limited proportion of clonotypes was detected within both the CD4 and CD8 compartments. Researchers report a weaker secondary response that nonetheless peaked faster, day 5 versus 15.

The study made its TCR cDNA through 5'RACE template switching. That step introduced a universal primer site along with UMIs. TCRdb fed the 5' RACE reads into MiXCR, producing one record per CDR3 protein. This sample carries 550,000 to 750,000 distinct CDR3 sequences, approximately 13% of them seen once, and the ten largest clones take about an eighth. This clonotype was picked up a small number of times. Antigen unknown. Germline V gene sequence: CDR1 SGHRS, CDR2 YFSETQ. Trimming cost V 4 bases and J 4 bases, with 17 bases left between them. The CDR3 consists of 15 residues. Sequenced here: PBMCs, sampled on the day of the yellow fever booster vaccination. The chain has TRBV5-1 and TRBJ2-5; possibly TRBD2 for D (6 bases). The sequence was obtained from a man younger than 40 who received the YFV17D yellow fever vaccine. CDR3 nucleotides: TGCGCCAGCAGCCGGGACTGGGGCGGAGGAGAGACCCAGTACTTC. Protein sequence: CASSRDWGGGETQYF. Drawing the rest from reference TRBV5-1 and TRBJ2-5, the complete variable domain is KAGVTQTPRYLIKTRGQQVTLSCSPISGHRSVSWYQQTPGQGLQFLFEYFSETQRNKGNFPGRFSGRQFSNSRSEMNVSTLELGDSALYLCASSRDWGGGETQYFGPGTRLLVL.